The 20 T cell receptor beta chains below were found in one sample sequenced in a study of T cells in Graves' hyperthyroidism and ophthalmopathy. Amplification of TCR beta CDR3 regions was performed using RNA transcripts as template. First-round RT-PCR with HTBI primers amplified the TCR CDR3 region. From the multiplex PCR reads, TCRdb called clonotypes with MiXCR, one entry per CDR3 protein. The sample shows some 650,000 distinct CDR3 sequences, roughly a sixth of them seen only once. Sequencing input: blood. The receptor source for this set is a woman aged 40 to 50 with Graves' ophthalmopathy.

Only a few counts were recorded for this clonotype. This chain joins TRBV7-9 and TRBJ2-5; TRBD2 might be the D (5 bases). The CDR3 loop spans 14 amino acids. CDR1 and CDR2 (germline): SEHNR, FQNEAQ (reference sequence). Trimming stripped 0 bases from V and 2 bases from J, with 7 bases between. CDR3 amino acids: CASSLATRQETQYF. CDR3 nucleotide sequence: TGTGCCAGCAGCTTAGCCACTAGGCAAGAGACCCAGTACTTC.

The J gene is TRBJ1-5, the V gene TRBV20-1; D gene unclear. V lost 2 bases and J 3 bases, leaving 8 bases between the germline ends. This CDR3 contains 13 residues. Germline CDR1 is DFQATT and CDR2 is SNEGSKA (reference sequence). This chain's CDR3 is CSARWQANQPQHF. DNA of the CDR3: TGCAGTGCTAGATGGCAGGCCAATCAGCCCCAGCATTTT.

Turning to this clonotype: A much larger clone sits a single nucleotide away, making a read error possible. The chain recombines TRBV18 with TRBJ2-5; D remains unclear. Trimming removed 6 bases at V and 4 bases at J, with 15 bases between. From germline, CDR1 is KGHSH and CDR2 LQKENI. The CDR3 has 14 residues. The CDR3 bases are TGTGCCAGCTCCCTCGGCAGGACGCGAGAGACCCAGTACTTC. This translates into CASSLGRTRETQYF.

This clonotype was seen a handful of times. One junction end disagrees with the germline gene, perhaps due to a read error. This chain links TRBV10-3 with TRBJ1-6; D gene unclear. The CDR3 runs 13 residues. In germline, CDR1 is ENHRY, CDR2 SYGVKD. DNA of the CDR3: TGTGCGATCACGAGAGAGAATAATTCACCCCTCCACTTT. This translates into CAITRENNSPLHF.

The V and J genes are TRBV7-9 and TRBJ2-7; D is tentatively TRBD1 or TRBD2 (5 bases each). This CDR3 is 14 amino acids long. Trimming took off 4 bases at V and 2 bases at J, with 12 bases between the two ends. Germline CDR1 SEHNR, CDR2 FQNEAQ (reference sequence). This chain's CDR3 is CASSYGAEAYEQYF. CDR3 bases: TGTGCCAGCAGCTACGGGGCGGAAGCCTACGAGCAGTACTTC.

The chain couples TRBV27 to TRBJ2-7; 7 positions match TRBD1. Looked up from germline, CDR1 is MNHEY and CDR2 is SMNVEV (reference sequence). Trimming removed 6 bases from V and 8 bases from J; junction bases left unmatched: 7. The CDR3 sequence is 12 residues long. The CDR3 is CASRYRQGKQYF. In DNA form, the CDR3 reads TGTGCCAGCAGGTACCGACAGGGAAAGCAGTACTTC.

In this sample, this clonotype turned up a few times. The rearrangement joins TRBV7-9 to TRBJ1-4; D is undetermined. The V and J ends lost 3 bases and 6 bases respectively, with 8 bases between them. The germline V gene encodes CDR1 SEHNR and CDR2 FQNEAQ (reference sequence). This CDR3 has 13 residues. CDR3 DNA sequence: TGTGCCAGCAGCTTGGCGGTGGATGAAAAACTGTTTTTT. It encodes CASSLAVDEKLFF.

This clonotype was observed at least ten times. The V gene is TRBV11-2, the J gene TRBJ2-4; 11 bases are a match to TRBD2. The CDR3 runs 16 residues. V was pared by 5 bases and J by 0 bases, with 3 bases of the junction left unmatched. Germline V gives CDR1 SGHAT, CDR2 FQNNGV. The CDR3 loop reads CASSLTSGVAKNIQYF. The CDR3 coding sequence is TGTGCCAGCAGCCTGACTAGCGGGGTAGCCAAAAACATTCAGTACTTC. Variable domain in full (rest from reference TRBV11-2 and TRBJ2-4): EAGVAQSPRYKIIEKRQSVAFWCNPISGHATLYWYQQILGQGPKLLIQFQNNGVVDDSQLPKDRFSAERLKGVDSTLKIQPAKLEDSAVYLCASSLTSGVAKNIQYFGAGTRLSVL.

The J gene is TRBJ1-6, the V gene TRBV28; 7 bases agree with TRBD1. Germline V gives CDR1 MDHEN, CDR2 SYDVKM. This CDR3 region has 20 residues. V lost 2 bases and J lost 5; bases outside the gene matches: 18. Here the CDR3 DNA reads TGTGCCAGCAGTTTACGCCGGGACAGCTTATATGGGGTACATAATTCACCCCTCCACTTT. This codes for CASSLRRDSLYGVHNSPLHF.

This clonotype was seen just once. The genes are TRBV11-2 and TRBJ2-7, with D possibly being TRBD1 (5 bases). The CDR3 totals 15 residues. Germline V gives CDR1 SGHAT, CDR2 FQNNGV. Trimming left V 1 base short and J 6 bases short, with 16 bases between. The CDR3 loop is CASSLGAGSVREQYF. DNA for the CDR3: TGTGCCAGCAGCTTAGGGGCAGGGTCAGTTCGCGAGCAGTACTTC.

This clonotype was seen repeatedly, ten times or more. The chain has TRBV20-1 and TRBJ2-7; 10 bases are shared with TRBD1. Looked up from germline, CDR1 is DFQATT and CDR2 is SNEGSKA (reference sequence). V trimming: 1 base; J trimming: 5 bases; junction bases outside the gene matches: 11. This CDR3 comprises 16 residues. CDR3 in amino acids: CSARADYRDRGHEQYF. CDR3 nucleotides: TGCAGTGCTAGAGCCGACTACCGGGACAGGGGCCACGAGCAGTACTTC.

In its sample, this clonotype was seen many times. J is TRBJ2-1 and V is TRBV12-3 or TRBV12-4; D remains ambiguous. Trimming removed 3 bases from V and 0 bases from J, with 12 bases in between. The CDR3 loop spans 16 amino acids. CDR3 loop: CASSLSTPPSYNEQFF. Written as DNA, the CDR3 is TGTGCCAGCAGTTTGTCGACCCCACCCTCCTACAATGAGCAGTTCTTC.

The sample holds many counts of this clonotype. The gene calls are TRBV12-3 or TRBV12-4 and TRBJ2-1, with 13 nucleotides matching TRBD2. The V gene end was trimmed by 0 bases and the J gene end by 1 base; junction bases not matched to a gene: 3. The CDR3 runs 18 residues. CDR3 sequence reads: CASSLARTSGGSYNEQFF. Written as DNA, the CDR3 is TGTGCCAGCAGTTTAGCCCGGACTAGCGGGGGTTCCTACAATGAGCAGTTCTTC.

This clonotype was counted ten times or more. The chain carries TRBV2 and TRBJ2-1, with 7 bases fitting TRBD2. V lost 7 bases to trimming and J lost 1 base; unmatched junction nucleotides: 7. The germline V gene has CDR1 SNHLY and CDR2 FYNNEI. CDR3 length: 15 amino acids. For the CDR3, the DNA is TGTGCCAGCAAGTGGCAGGGAGGGTCCTACAATGAGCAGTTCTTC. It codes for CASKWQGGSYNEQFF.

The chain recombines TRBV27 with TRBJ2-1, with TRBD2 matching over 8 bases. Germline CDR1 and CDR2: MNHEY and SMNVEV (reference sequence). Unmatched junction bases numbered 5, after V lost 1 base and J lost 6 bases. The CDR3 spans 15 residues. The CDR3 DNA is TGTGCCAGCAGTTTATTCCCGGGGGGGCCCAATGAGCAGTTCTTC. Translated: CASSLFPGGPNEQFF.

This clonotype has a count of ten or more. This chain connects TRBV28 to TRBJ1-1; 7 nucleotides line up with TRBD1. The CDR3 is 15 residues long. V gave up 3 bases and J gave up 9 bases; unmatched junction bases: 13. Germline-derived CDR1 and CDR2 are MDHEN and SYDVKM. CDR3 residues: CASSFRTGLLFKAFF. The CDR3 nucleotides read TGTGCCAGCAGTTTCCGGACAGGCCTCCTCTTTAAAGCTTTCTTT. Drawing the rest from reference TRBV28 and TRBJ1-1, the complete variable domain is DVKVTQSSRYLVKRTGEKVFLECVQDMDHENMFWYRQDPGLGLRLIYFSYDVKMKEKGDIPEGYSVSREKKERFSLILESASTNQTSMYLCASSFRTGLLFKAFFGQGTRLTVV.

This sequence joins TRBV4-1 and TRBJ2-7; no definite D call. Trimming took off 3 bases at V and 2 bases at J, with 17 bases between the two ends. Germline V gene sequence: CDR1 MGHRA, CDR2 YSYEKL. The CDR3 consists of 16 residues. CDR3 sequence: CASSQALTWMAYEQYF. The CDR3 nucleotides are TGCGCCAGCAGCCAGGCGCTAACCTGGATGGCCTACGAGCAGTACTTC.

The V call is TRBV28, the J call TRBJ2-5, with 7 bases identical to TRBD2. This CDR3 contains 17 residues. Per germline, CDR1 MDHEN and CDR2 SYDVKM. The ends lost 2 bases at V and 2 bases at J; junction bases unmatched: 11. CDR3 sequence: CASSLGGGGVFQETQYF. CDR3 nucleotides: TGTGCCAGCAGTTTAGGGGGGGGGGGGGTCTTTCAAGAGACCCAGTACTTC. Looking up the rest from reference TRBV28 and TRBJ2-5 gives the full variable domain: DVKVTQSSRYLVKRTGEKVFLECVQDMDHENMFWYRQDPGLGLRLIYFSYDVKMKEKGDIPEGYSVSREKKERFSLILESASTNQTSMYLCASSLGGGGVFQETQYFGPGTRLLVL.

Comment on this clonotype: Possible read error: a much larger clone is one base away. This chain joins TRBV27 and TRBJ2-5, with 9 bases fitting TRBD2. Germline V gene data show CDR1 as MNHEY and CDR2 as SMNVEV (reference sequence). The CDR3 covers 14 residues. The CDR3 nucleotides read TGTGCCAGCAGTTTCGGACTAGCGAAAGAGACCCGGTACTTC. This codes for CASSFGLAKETRYF.

The rearrangement links TRBV7-2 to TRBJ1-4; D perhaps matches TRBD1 (5 bases). The CDR3 is 15 amino acids. The germline V gene has CDR1 SGHTA and CDR2 FQGNSA. Between the trimmed V and J ends, which lost 2 bases and 5 bases, there was a span of 12 bases. CDR3 protein: CASSLLGRLNEKLFF. The CDR3 region has the DNA TGTGCCAGCAGCTTATTGGGGCGGCTGAATGAAAAACTGTTTTTT.